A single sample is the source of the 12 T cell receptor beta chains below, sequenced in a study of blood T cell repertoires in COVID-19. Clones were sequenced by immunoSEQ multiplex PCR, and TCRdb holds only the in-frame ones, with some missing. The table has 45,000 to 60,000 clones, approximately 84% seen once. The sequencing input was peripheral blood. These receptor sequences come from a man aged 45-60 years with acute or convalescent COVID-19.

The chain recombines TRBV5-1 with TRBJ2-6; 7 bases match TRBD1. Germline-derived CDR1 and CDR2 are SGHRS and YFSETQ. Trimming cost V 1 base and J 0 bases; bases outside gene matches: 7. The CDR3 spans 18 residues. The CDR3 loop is CASSLSGTALSGANVLTF. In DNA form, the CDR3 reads TGCGCCAGCAGCTTGTCTGGGACAGCTCTCTCTGGGGCCAACGTCCTGACTTTC.

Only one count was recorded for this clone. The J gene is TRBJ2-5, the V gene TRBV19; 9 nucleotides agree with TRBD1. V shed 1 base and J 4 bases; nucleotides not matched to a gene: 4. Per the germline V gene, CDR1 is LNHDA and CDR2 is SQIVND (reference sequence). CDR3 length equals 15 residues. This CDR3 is CASSIGDRVPETQYF. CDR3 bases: TGTGCCAGTAGTATAGGGGACAGGGTCCCAGAGACCCAGTACTTC.

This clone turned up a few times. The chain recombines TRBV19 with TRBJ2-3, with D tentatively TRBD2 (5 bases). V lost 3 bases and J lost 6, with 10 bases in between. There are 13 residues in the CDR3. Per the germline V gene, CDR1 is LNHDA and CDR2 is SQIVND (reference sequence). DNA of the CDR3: TGTGCCAGTAGTATCTTTACGGGGGATACGCAGTATTTT. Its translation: CASSIFTGDTQYF.

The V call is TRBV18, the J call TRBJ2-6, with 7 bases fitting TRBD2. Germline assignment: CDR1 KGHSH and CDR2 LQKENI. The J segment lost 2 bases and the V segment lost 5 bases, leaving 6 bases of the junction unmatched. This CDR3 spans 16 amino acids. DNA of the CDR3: TGTGCCAGCTCAACCGGTCGGGGGGCTGGGGCCAACGTCCTGACTTTC. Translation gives CASSTGRGAGANVLTF.

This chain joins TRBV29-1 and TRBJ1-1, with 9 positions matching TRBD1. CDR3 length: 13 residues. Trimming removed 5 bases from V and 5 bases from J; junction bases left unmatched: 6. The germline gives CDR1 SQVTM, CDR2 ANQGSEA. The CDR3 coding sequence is TGCAGCGTTCAGGACAGGGGAGGGACTGAAGCTTTCTTT. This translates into CSVQDRGGTEAFF.

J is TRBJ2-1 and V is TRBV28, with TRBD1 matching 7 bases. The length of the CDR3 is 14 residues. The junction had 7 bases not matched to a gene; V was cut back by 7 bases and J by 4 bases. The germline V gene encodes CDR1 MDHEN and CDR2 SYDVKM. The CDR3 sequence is CASKSGQIYNEQFF. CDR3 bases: TGTGCCAGCAAATCGGGACAGATATACAATGAGCAGTTCTTC.

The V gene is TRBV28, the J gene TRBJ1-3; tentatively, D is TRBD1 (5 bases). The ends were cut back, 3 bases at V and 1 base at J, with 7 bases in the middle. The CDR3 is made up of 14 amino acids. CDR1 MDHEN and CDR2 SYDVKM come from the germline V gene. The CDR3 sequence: CASSLRGSGNTIYF. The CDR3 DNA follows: TGTGCCAGCAGTTTGCGGGGGTCTGGAAACACCATATATTTT. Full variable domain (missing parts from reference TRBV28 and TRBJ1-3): DVKVTQSSRYLVKRTGEKVFLECVQDMDHENMFWYRQDPGLGLRLIYFSYDVKMKEKGDIPEGYSVSREKKERFSLILESASTNQTSMYLCASSLRGSGNTIYFGEGSWLTVV.

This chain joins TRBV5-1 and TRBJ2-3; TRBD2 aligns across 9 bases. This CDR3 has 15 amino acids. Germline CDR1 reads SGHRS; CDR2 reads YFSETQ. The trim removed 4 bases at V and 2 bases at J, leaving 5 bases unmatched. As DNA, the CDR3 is TGCGCCAGCAGCCCGGGACTAGCCTCCACAGATACGCAGTATTTT. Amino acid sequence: CASSPGLASTDTQYF.

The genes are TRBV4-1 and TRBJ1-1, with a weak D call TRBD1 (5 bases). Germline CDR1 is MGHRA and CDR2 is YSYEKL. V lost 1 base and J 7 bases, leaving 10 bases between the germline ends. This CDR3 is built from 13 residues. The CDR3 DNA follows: TGCGCCAGCAGCCAAGCAGGGAAGGGTGAAGCTTTCTTT. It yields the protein CASSQAGKGEAFF.

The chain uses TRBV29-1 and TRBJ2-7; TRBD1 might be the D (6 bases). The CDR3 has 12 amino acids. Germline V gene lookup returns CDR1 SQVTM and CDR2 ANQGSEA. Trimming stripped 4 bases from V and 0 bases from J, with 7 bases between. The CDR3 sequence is CSVAGDSYEQYF. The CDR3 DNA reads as TGCAGCGTTGCAGGGGACTCCTACGAGCAGTACTTC.

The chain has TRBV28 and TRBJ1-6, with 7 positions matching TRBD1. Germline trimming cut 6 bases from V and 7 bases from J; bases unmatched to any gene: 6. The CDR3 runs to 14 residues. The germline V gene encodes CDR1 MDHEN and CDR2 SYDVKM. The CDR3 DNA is TGTGCCAGCAGAACTACAGGGGTGAATTCACCCCTCCACTTT. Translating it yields CASRTTGVNSPLHF.

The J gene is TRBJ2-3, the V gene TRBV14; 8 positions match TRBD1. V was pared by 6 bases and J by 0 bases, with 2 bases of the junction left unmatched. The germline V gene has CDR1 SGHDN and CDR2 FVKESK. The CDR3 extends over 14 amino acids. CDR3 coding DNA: TGTGCCAGCAGGGGACAGGTTAGCACAGATACGCAGTATTTT. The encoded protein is CASRGQVSTDTQYF.